The clone carrying this TCR beta chain was recorded many times. Antigen specificity is unknown. The germline V gene has CDR1 SGHTA and CDR2 FQGNSA. This CDR3 comprises 15 residues. The ends lost 4 bases at V and 3 bases at J; junction bases unmatched: 7. The source of the sample is a study of CD8 T cells in ankylosing spondylitis. The study, taken as a whole, reports: Both synovial fluid and blood in reactive arthritis had previously been reported to carry some motif variants. What seemed typical of ankylosing spondylitis blood was a TCR beta motif built from roughly eight highly homologous variants. Reportedly, disease-linked clones are significantly enriched in ankylosing spondylitis patients' matched synovial fluid.

MiXCR, applied by TCRdb to the 5' RACE reads, yields one record per CDR3 protein. The profile shows 200,000 to 300,000 distinct CDR3 sequences, roughly 32% of them singletons. V is TRBV7-2 and J is TRBJ2-7; TRBD1 matches 9 bases. This TCR came from a male donor with ankylosing spondylitis or in good health (not recorded which). Source material: blood, either unsorted or a sorted T cell fraction (not recorded which). CDR3 loop: CASSSYLTGGYEQYF. The DNA for the CDR3 is TGTGCCAGCAGCTCATATTTGACAGGGGGCTACGAGCAGTACTTC.